The sample holds many counts of the clone carrying this T cell receptor beta chain. The antigen remains unidentified. The sample comes from a study of neurological immune-mediated disorders. General study points: Private repertoires in all groups were suggested by the finding that expanded clones across subjects shared no CDR3 amino acid sequences.

Regarding time point: longitudinal time-point 1 (baseline). PBMCs stored at -80 C, 2 million in total, were the source of the unsorted libraries. Synthesis of cDNA was carried out by template-switch 5'RACE. The reaction used 10-nucleotide random UMIs. Every sequencing run drew on 15-18 subjects and yielded over 170 million TCR-beta sequences. In TCRdb, the 5' RACE reads were re-called with MiXCR into one record per CDR3 protein. Here the sample spans around 49,000 distinct CDR3 sequences, more than 8% being singletons. The receptor's source is a woman aged 40 to 49 in good health. The sequenced sample consisted of PBMCs.

The CDR3 here is CSVAVTTEFF. CDR3 DNA: TGCAGCGTTGCAGTAACCACAGAGTTCTTC. J is TRBJ2-1 and V is TRBV29-1, with D uncertain. With 4 bases removed from V and 14 bases from J, the gap between germline ends came to 12 bases. Germline CDR1 and CDR2: SQVTM and ANQGSEA. This CDR3 contains 10 residues.